This T cell receptor (beta chain) is drawn from a study of control samples from healthy donors and cancer patients (dated by TCRdb to the early 2020s). For this clone: Which antigen it targets is not known. Per-nucleotide qualities are absent, and no much larger clonotype sits a single base away.

The V end loses 1 base and the J end loses 4 bases, and a stretch of 17 bases separates them. Spanning cysteine to phenylalanine, the CDR3 consists of 16 amino acids. This entry keeps only the CDR3 DNA: 48 bases, framed from base 1. The germline V gene yields SGHVS for CDR1 and FNYEAQ for CDR2. To prepare the library, the immunoSEQ multiplex PCR assay was applied. TCRdb stores this immuneACCESS table with in-frame sequences only. Part of the clones is absent; in the studies checked, under half of the shortfall reflects unresolved V genes, and no reason is known for the rest. Recorded for this sample are 150,000 to 200,000 clones; about 90% of them occurred a single time. The biggest ten clones account for less than 2% of the sample.

The chain uses TRBV7-6 and TRBJ2-7; the D gene is possibly TRBD1 or TRBD2, with 5 bases matching each. The sequenced sample was blood. The TCR comes from a man aged 18 to 29 in good health. The CDR3 is CASSLEEGRAGYEQYF. The DNA sequence is given as TGTGCCAGCAGCTTAGAAGAGGGCAGGGCTGGGTACGAGCAGTACTTC.